Sequencing of this T cell receptor beta chain was carried out in a study of T cell responses to AZD1222 COVID-19 vaccine. Study as a whole: Whether given at about 4 or about 12 weeks, second doses were pooled. Study results and limitations: Elevations in Spike-specific TCR breadth and depth followed administration of two AZD1222 doses. Without day 14 samples, only post-peak T cell repertoires were studied. White British ancestry dominated among donors, who included more females, and clonal diversity was possibly underestimated.

Germline CDR1 reads KGHSH; CDR2 reads LQKENI. The trim removed 1 base at V and 0 bases at J, leaving 14 bases unmatched. This CDR3 region has 20 residues. Here immunoSEQ multiplex PCR was the method, and the copy in TCRdb shows in-frame clones only, minus some. The sample holds about 120,000 clones, 70% to 90% seen once. Worth noting for this clone: What it binds is unknown.

The starting material was peripheral blood, obtained on day 0 of AZD1222 vaccination. The clonotype comes from an adult in good health. The gene calls are TRBV18 and TRBJ2-1; 8 nucleotides agree with TRBD2. CDR3 DNA: TGTGCCAGCTCACCACAGCCCGCTAGCGGGTTTGAGAGCTCCTACAATGAGCAGTTCTTC. As protein: CASSPQPASGFESSYNEQFF.